This T cell receptor (beta chain) was documented in a study of monozygotic twins with cystic fibrosis. Across the study: Libraries were built from approximately 3 micrograms of fragmented DNA using approximately 15 PCR cycles. Findings and caveats of the study: In this small cohort, shared CDR3 numbers showed no association with age, concordance or disease severity. V usage most resembled the co-twin in 13 of 16 pairs. Monozygotic CF twins shared more identical nucleotide clonotypes than unrelated patients.

Sequenced by immunoSEQ multiplex PCR; TCRdb stores in-frame clones only, minus some. The sample consists of 12,000 to 15,000 clones, 95% to 99% of them appearing once. V was shortened by 6 bases and J by 3 bases, with 12 bases between the two germline ends. Germline CDR1 reads SQVTM; CDR2 reads ANQGSEA. The CDR3 has 12 amino acids. As regards this clone: Its cognate antigen is unknown.

This sequence originates from a girl aged 2 to 10 with cystic fibrosis. The V and J genes are TRBV29-1 and TRBJ2-7; no reliable D call. The sequenced sample was blood. The CDR3 here is CSVETGNYEQYF. The CDR3 nucleotides read TGCAGCGTAGAAACGGGCAACTACGAGCAGTACTTC.